Listed below are T cell receptor beta chains from one sample, sequenced in a study of T cells in Graves' hyperthyroidism and ophthalmopathy. TCRdb used MiXCR to reprocess the multiplex PCR reads, holding one entry per CDR3 protein. The table shows 350,000 to 450,000 distinct CDR3 sequences, with approximately 15% occurring only once. The specimen sequenced was blood. These receptors were taken from a woman aged 60-70 years with Graves' hyperthyroidism. Each CDR3 is given with its conserved first and last residue. Fields, in order: CDR3 protein, V gene, D gene, J gene. A D gene is named only where the DNA matches it firmly.

CASSLGSRVNQPQHF TRBV7-8 - TRBJ1-5
CASSRNRDRYNEQFF TRBV6-1 - TRBJ2-1
CASSPTVAYEQYF TRBV18 - TRBJ2-7
CASSPERGGNEQYF TRBV18 - TRBJ2-7
CATSDWAGGREQFF TRBV24-1 TRBD1 TRBJ2-1
CASSATGGQVDGYTF TRBV9 - TRBJ1-2
CASSYPGGWNTEAFF TRBV19 TRBD1 TRBJ1-1
CSVSSGSFYEQYF TRBV20-1 TRBD2 TRBJ2-7
CSTGRYNEQFF TRBV29-1 - TRBJ2-1
CASSRGLTSTDTQYF TRBV4-1 - TRBJ2-3
CASSLIGGDRTGELFF TRBV7-3 - TRBJ2-2
CASSLGQWGNYEQYF TRBV6-1 - TRBJ2-7
CASSPGSVANTGELFF TRBV18 - TRBJ2-2
CASSSGPGDTQYF TRBV7-8 - TRBJ2-3
CASSYLAADTQYF TRBV6-5 - TRBJ2-3
CSVAQGRLNTEAFF TRBV29-1 - TRBJ1-1
CASSPGLAGGPRGTQYF TRBV9 TRBD2 TRBJ2-3
CATSDLYGYTF TRBV24-1 - TRBJ1-2
CASSVNWNKDEQYF TRBV2 - TRBJ2-7
CASSLAARFASTEAFF TRBV5-1 - TRBJ1-1
CASSYLYIGGRGAETQYF TRBV6-5 TRBD2 TRBJ2-5
CASRGQINTEAFF TRBV2 TRBD1 TRBJ1-1
CASSPLGGTGEKLFF TRBV5-1 - TRBJ1-4
CASSLGDRDYGYTF TRBV28 TRBD1 TRBJ1-2
CASSWGGLLNNEQFF TRBV5-1 TRBD2 TRBJ2-1
CAWTGNPYNEQFF TRBV30 - TRBJ2-1
CASSPFRGEANYGYTF TRBV6-1 - TRBJ1-2
CASSLMDASAGELFF TRBV5-1 - TRBJ2-2
CASSPGLAGGNTQYF TRBV9 TRBD2 TRBJ2-3
CSASGNYGYTF TRBV20-1 - TRBJ1-2
CASSIRQGDYGYTF TRBV9 TRBD1 TRBJ1-2
CASNRGGSGVRETQYF TRBV11-2 TRBD2 TRBJ2-5
CASSSMHGELFF TRBV11-3 - TRBJ2-2
CASTCAGLAKNIQYF TRBV10-1 - TRBJ2-4
CATSDSRDGFNEKLFF TRBV24-1 - TRBJ1-4
CASSRALNEQFF TRBV5-1 - TRBJ2-1
CASSEGAGLGYNEQFF TRBV19 TRBD2 TRBJ2-1
CSATGGGETQYF TRBV20-1 TRBD1 TRBJ2-5
CASSLTGLAGVYEQYF TRBV11-2 TRBD2 TRBJ2-7
CASSFGPGDGETQYF TRBV5-1 - TRBJ2-5
CASSPPGRLAADTRYF TRBV18 TRBD2 TRBJ2-3
CASSDRKSEAFF TRBV27 - TRBJ1-1
CASSPSPQETQYF TRBV18 - TRBJ2-5
CASTGAGNPYEQYF TRBV5-4 - TRBJ2-7
CASSLGVAGAYGETQYF TRBV5-8 TRBD2 TRBJ2-5